This T cell receptor beta chain was recovered during a study of regulatory T cells in long-lasting Graves disease. Germline CDR1 and CDR2: MGHRA and YSYEKL. Trimming left V 0 bases short and J 4 bases short, with 12 bases between. This CDR3 has 15 amino acids. The study, taken as a whole, reports: The TCR repertoire of persistent Graves' patients was less diverse than that of newly diagnosed ones. Repertoires from persistent disease leaned toward TRBV28, TRBJ1-2 and TRBJ2-5. Few sampled subjects may have lowered accuracy.

The count of this clonotype is one. What it recognizes is unknown. Time point denoted: persistent/refractory GD, antithyroid drugs over 5 years with positive TRAb. RNA from PBMCs was the source of the TCR library. In building TCR beta libraries, iRepertoire HTBI primers were used together with Arm-PCR of CDR3 regions. MiXCR, applied by TCRdb to the multiplex PCR reads, yields one record per CDR3 protein. The table has roughly 500,000 distinct CDR3 sequences, around 20% seen once. This receptor was identified in a female donor with Graves disease. This chain links TRBV4-1 with TRBJ2-5; D not certain. The sequenced sample was peripheral blood mononuclear cells (PBMCs), obtained when the disease was refractory, from a patient treated with antithyroid drugs. This CDR3 reads CASSQDLTERETQYF. The DNA for the CDR3 is TGCGCCAGCAGCCAAGATTTGACCGAGAGAGAGACCCAGTACTTC.